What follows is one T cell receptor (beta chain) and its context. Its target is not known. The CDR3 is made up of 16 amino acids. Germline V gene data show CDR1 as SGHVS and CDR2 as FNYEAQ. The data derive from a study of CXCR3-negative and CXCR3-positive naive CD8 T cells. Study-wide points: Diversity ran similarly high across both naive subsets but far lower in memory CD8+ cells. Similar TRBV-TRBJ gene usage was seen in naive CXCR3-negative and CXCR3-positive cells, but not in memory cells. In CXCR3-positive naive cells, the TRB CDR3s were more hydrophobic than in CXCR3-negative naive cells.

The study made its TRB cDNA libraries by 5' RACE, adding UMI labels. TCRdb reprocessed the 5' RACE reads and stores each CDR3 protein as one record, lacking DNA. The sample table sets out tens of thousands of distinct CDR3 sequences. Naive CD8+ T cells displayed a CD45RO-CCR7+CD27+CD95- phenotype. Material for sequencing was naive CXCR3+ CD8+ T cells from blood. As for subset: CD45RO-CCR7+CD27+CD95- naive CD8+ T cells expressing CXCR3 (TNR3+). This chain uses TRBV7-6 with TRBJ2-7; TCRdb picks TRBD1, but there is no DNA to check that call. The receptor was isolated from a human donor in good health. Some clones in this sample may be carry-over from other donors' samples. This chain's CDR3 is CASSPEAGASSYEQYF.